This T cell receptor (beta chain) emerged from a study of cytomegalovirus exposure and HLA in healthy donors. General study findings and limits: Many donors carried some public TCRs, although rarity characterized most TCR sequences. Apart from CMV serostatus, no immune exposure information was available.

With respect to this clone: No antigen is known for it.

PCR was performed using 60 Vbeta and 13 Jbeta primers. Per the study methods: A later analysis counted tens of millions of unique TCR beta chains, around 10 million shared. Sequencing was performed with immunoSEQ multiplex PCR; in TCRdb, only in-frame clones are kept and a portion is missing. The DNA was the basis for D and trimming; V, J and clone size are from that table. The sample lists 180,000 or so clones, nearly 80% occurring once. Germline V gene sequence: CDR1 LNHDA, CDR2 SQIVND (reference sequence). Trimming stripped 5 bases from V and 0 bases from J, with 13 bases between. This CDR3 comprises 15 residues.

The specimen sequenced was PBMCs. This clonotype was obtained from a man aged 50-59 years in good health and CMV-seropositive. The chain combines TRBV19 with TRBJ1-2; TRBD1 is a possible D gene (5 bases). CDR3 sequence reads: CASSPRTTTNYGYTF. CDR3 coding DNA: TGTGCCAGTAGTCCAAGGACAACCACTAACTATGGCTACACCTTC. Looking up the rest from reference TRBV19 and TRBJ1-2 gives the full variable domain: DGGITQSPKYLFRKEGQNVTLSCEQNLNHDAMYWYRQDPGQGLRLIYYSQIVNDFQKGDIAEGYSVSREKKESFPLTVTSAQKNPTAFYLCASSPRTTTNYGYTFGSGTRLTVV.